The entry below describes one T cell receptor beta chain. Other nucleotide sequences from this sample produce the same CDR3. The sample is drawn from a study of blood T cell repertoires in COVID-19. This CDR3 region has 13 residues. Trimming left V 3 bases short and J 2 bases short, with 5 bases between. The germline CDR1 and CDR2 sequences are KGHSH and LQKENI. The repertoire was sequenced with immunoSEQ multiplex PCR; TCRdb's copy has only in-frame clones and lacks some. This table holds a few hundred thousand clones, about four fifths found once. Sequenced input: PBMCs or T cells enriched from blood (not recorded which). This receptor was obtained from a woman aged 40 to 50 who had recovered from COVID-19. V is TRBV18 and J is TRBJ1-5, with unresolved D. CDR3 protein: CASSPQGNQPQHF. DNA of the CDR3: TGTGCCAGCTCACCCCAGGGCAATCAGCCCCAGCATTTT. The full variable domain, its missing parts supplied by reference TRBV18 and TRBJ1-5, is NAGVMQNPRHLVRRRGQEARLRCSPMKGHSHVYWYRQLPEEGLKFMVYLQKENIIDESGMPKERFSAEFPKEGPSILRIQQVVRGDSAAYFCASSPQGNQPQHFGDGTRLSIL.